Below are 6 T cell receptor beta chains sequenced from a single sample in a study of blood T cell repertoires in COVID-19. TCRdb keeps only in-frame clones here, not all; method: immunoSEQ multiplex PCR. The sample has fewer than 350,000 clones, approximately 90% seen once. Specimen: PBMCs or T cells enriched from blood (not recorded which). The origin of the receptors is a woman aged 40 to 55 with acute COVID-19.

The CDR3 sequence: CASSDPLREVLANYGYTF. The CDR3 DNA sequence: TGTGCCAGCAGTGACCCCCTCCGGGAGGTCCTAGCTAACTATGGCTACACCTTC. The J gene is TRBJ1-2, the V gene TRBV6-2 or TRBV6-3; D is unresolved. The CDR3 is made up of 18 amino acids. Germline values: CDR1 MNHEY, CDR2 SVGEGT. The germline V and J ends were trimmed by 5 bases and 0 bases, with 22 bases remaining between them.

The chain recombines TRBV2 with TRBJ1-2; 8 bases are shared with TRBD1. The CDR3 runs 13 residues. V was pared by 7 bases and J by 6 bases, with 7 bases of the junction left unmatched. Germline V gene lookup returns CDR1 SNHLY and CDR2 FYNNEI. CDR3 sequence: CASKPEDRDGYTF. CDR3 coding DNA: TGTGCCAGCAAGCCCGAGGACAGGGATGGCTACACCTTC.

With respect to this clone: The sample carries other DNA sequences with the same CDR3. The chain couples TRBV7-2 to TRBJ2-1; 11 nucleotides align to TRBD1. V shed 4 bases and J 7 bases; nucleotides not matched to a gene: 9. This CDR3 spans 16 amino acids. Germline V gene lookup returns CDR1 SGHTA and CDR2 FQGNSA. The CDR3 DNA reads as TGTGCCAGCAGCTCAGACCGGGACAGGGGGGGAAATGAGCAGTTCTTC. Protein product: CASSSDRDRGGNEQFF.

The chain couples TRBV28 to TRBJ1-5; weak D call: TRBD1 (6 bases). Germline values: CDR1 MDHEN, CDR2 SYDVKM. Trimming shortened V by 1 base and J by 11 bases, and 12 bases separated the two germline ends. CDR3 length equals 13 residues. CDR3 DNA sequence: TGTGCCAGCAGTTTATTAGGGACAATAGCCCAGCATTTT. This encodes CASSLLGTIAQHF.

V gene TRBV2 combines with J gene TRBJ2-1, with 11 bases aligning to TRBD2. The V gene end was trimmed by 6 bases and the J gene end by 7 bases; junction bases not matched to a gene: 11. This CDR3 has 16 amino acids. Germline V gene data show CDR1 as SNHLY and CDR2 as FYNNEI. This chain's CDR3 is CASRVGGLAVSNEQFF. The CDR3 nucleotides read TGTGCCAGCAGAGTCGGGGGACTAGCGGTTAGTAATGAGCAGTTCTTC.

The gene calls are TRBV5-5 and TRBJ1-2, with 7 positions matching TRBD1. This CDR3 is built from 15 residues. Germline V gene lookup returns CDR1 SGHKS and CDR2 YYEKEE (reference sequence). The junction had 9 bases not matched to a gene; V was cut back by 3 bases and J by 4 bases. The CDR3 DNA sequence: TGTGCCAGCAGCTCAACGGGACAGACCCCCTATGGCTACACCTTC. The encoded protein is CASSSTGQTPYGYTF.